This TCR beta chain was sequenced for a study of blood T cell repertoires in COVID-19. Turning to the study itself: The samples span acute and convalescent COVID-19 from the United States, Italy and Spain. PBMCs, B-cell-depleted T cells, or T cells were the source of the cDNA or gDNA that made up the material.

V lost 6 bases to trimming and J lost 3 bases; unmatched junction nucleotides: 7. This CDR3 region has 14 residues. Germline lookup yields CDR1 MDHEN and CDR2 SYDVKM. Original processing notes: Reference gene primer amplification gave estimated nucleated cell counts. Assay used: immunoSEQ multiplex PCR; TCRdb lists only in-frame clones, some missing. The D gene and trimming were derived from the DNA, and the V and J assignments and clone size from that table. Of roughly 100,000 clones in the sample, more than 75% were seen once. The receptor was derived from a man aged 55-75 years with active or convalescent COVID-19. V gene TRBV28 combines with J gene TRBJ2-7; 8 bases align to TRBD2. Sequences were obtained from peripheral blood. The CDR3 loop reads CASRASGSDYEQYF. The DNA of the CDR3 is TGTGCCAGCAGGGCCAGCGGGAGTGACTACGAGCAGTACTTC.